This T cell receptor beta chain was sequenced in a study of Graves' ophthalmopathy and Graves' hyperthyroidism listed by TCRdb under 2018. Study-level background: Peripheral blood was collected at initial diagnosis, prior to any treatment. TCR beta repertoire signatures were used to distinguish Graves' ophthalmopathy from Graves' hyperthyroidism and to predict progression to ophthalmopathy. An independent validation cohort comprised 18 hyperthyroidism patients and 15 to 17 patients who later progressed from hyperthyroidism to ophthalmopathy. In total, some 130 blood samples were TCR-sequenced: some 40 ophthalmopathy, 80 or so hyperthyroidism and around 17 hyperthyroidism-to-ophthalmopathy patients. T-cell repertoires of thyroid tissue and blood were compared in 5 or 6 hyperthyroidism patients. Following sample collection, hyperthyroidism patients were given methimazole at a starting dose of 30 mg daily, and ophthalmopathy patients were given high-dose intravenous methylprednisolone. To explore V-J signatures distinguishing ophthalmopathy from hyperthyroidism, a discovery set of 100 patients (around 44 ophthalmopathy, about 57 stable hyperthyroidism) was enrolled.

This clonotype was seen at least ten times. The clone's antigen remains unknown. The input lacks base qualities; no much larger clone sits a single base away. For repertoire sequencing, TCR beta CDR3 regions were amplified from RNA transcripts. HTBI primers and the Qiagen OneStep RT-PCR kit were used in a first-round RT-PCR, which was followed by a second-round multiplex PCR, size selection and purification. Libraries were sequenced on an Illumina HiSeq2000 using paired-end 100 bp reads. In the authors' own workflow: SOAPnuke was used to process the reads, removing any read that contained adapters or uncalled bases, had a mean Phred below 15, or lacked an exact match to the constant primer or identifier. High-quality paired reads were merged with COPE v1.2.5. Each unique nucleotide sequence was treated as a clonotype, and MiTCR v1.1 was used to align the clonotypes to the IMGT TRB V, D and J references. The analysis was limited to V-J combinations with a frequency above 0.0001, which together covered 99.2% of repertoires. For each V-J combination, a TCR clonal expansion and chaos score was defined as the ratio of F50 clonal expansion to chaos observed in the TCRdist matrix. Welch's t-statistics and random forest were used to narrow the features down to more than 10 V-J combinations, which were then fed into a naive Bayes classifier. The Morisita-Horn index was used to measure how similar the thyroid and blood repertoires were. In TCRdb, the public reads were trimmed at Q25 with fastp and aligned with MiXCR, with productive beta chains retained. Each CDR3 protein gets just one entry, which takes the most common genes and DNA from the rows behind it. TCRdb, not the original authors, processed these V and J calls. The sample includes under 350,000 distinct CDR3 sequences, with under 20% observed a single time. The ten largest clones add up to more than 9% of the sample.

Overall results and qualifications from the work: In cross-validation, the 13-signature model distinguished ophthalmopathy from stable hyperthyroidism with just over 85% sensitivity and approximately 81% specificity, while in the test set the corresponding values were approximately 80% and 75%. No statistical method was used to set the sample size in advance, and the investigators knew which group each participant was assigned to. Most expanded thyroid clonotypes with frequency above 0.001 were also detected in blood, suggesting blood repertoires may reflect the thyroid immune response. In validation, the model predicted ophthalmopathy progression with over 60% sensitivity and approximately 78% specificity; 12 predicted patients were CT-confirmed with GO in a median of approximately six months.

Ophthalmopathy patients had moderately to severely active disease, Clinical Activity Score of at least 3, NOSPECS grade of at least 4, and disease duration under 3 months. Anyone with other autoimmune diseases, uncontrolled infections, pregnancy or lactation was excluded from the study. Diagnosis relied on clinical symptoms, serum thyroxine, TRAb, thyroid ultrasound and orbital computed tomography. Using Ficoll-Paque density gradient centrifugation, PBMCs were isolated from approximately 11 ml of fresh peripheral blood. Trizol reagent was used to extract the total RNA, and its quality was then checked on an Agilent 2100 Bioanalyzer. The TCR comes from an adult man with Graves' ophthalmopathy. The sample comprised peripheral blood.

The nucleotides read TGCAGTGCTAGAGACGTAGCGAAAGAGACCCAGTACTTC. Translated, this gives CSARDVAKETQYF. This receptor chain uses TRBV20-1 and TRBJ2-5; matching of 5 bases hints at TRBD2 as the D gene. In the germline V gene (reference sequence), CDR1 corresponds to DFQATT and CDR2 to SNEGSKA. The CDR3 numbers 13 residues from cysteine through phenylalanine. Only the CDR3 portion is preserved as DNA: 39 bases, with reading frame beginning at the first base. V loses 0 bases of germline sequence and J loses 3 bases, and the interval between the two ends is 8 bases.